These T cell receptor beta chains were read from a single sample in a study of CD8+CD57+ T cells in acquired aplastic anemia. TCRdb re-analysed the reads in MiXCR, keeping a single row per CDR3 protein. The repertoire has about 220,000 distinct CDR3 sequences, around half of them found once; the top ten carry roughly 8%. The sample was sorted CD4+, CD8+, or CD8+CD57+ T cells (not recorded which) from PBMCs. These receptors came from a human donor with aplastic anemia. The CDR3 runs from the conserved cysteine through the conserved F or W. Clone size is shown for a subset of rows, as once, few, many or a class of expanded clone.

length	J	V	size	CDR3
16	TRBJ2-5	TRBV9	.	CASSVLAGGIVETQYF
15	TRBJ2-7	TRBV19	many	CASSPSGSELYEQYF
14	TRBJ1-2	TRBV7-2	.	CASSNRDRAYGYTF
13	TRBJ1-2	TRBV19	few	CASSPGQGYGYTF
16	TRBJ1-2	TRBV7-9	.	CASSLRYDRVNYGYTF
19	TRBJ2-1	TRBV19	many	CASSMSAFPGRSIDNEQFF
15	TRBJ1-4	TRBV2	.	CASRDDRGKSRKLFF
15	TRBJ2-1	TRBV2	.	CATSDTSGSYNEQFF
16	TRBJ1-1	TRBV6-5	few	CASSYDPGSPNTEAFF
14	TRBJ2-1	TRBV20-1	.	CSARDGSDYNEQFF
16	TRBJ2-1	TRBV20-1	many	CSAAQLPTSGYNEQFF
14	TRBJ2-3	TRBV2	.	CASRETSGADTQYF
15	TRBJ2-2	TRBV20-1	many	CSADGQGSFAGELFF
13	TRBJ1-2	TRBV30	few	CAWMLGVAYGYTF
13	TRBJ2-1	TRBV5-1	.	CASSSGFGGEQFF
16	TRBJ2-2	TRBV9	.	CASSFPGTENTGELFF
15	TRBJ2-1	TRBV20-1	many	CSAEDLGQGQREQFF
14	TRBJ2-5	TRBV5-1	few	CASSLATFQETQYF
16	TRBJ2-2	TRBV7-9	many	CASSLLADANTGELFF
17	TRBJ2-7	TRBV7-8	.	CASSLPGWGATLDEQYF
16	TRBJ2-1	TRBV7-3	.	CASSLTSGATYNEQFF
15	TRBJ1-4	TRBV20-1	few	CSAKGLDNQNEKLFF
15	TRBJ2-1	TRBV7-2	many	CASSWSFGREAEQFF
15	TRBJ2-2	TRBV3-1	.	CASSSGVWGWRELFF
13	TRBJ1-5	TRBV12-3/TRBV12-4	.	CASSAQGNQPQHF
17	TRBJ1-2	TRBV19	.	CASRGGKTSEANYGYTF
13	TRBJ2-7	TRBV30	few	CAWTPEHGYEQYF
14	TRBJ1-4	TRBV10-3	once	CAIPMPPQAEKLFF
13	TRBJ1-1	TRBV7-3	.	CASRLGGNTEAPF
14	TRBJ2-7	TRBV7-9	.	CASSLGGGPDEQYF
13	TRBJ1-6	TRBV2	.	CASGGTGASPLHF
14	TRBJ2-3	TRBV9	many	CASSDRTGGDTQYF
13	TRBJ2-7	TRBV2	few	CAGTTGTPYEQYF
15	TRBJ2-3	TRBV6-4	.	CASSLASGSTDTQYF
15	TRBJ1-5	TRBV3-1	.	CASSQEAVSNQPQHF
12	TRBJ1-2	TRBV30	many	CAWSVQGPGYTF
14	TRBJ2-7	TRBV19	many	CASRPEQGSREQYF
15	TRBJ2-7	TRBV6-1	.	CASSESDRTYYEQYF
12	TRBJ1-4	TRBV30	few	CALDRGREKLFF
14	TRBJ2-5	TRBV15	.	CATSKGLAQETQYF
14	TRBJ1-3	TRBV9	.	CAGSVFGEEDTIYF
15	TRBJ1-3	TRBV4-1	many	CASSQEPVAGDTIYF
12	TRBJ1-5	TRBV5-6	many	CASSHSLGPQHF
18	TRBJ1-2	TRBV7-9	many	CASSPPSPSGQRIYGYTF
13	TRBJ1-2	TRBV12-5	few	CASGLVRLDGYTF
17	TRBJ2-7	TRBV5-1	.	CASSLAYRTGGTYEQYF
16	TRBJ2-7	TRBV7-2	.	CASSSAGVWGDYEQYF
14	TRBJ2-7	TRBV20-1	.	CSALISGRQSGQYF
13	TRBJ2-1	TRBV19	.	CASSTQSRREQFF
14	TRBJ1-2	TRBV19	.	CASTRGDTNYGYTF
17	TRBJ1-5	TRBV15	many	CATSRDPPRMNNQPQHF
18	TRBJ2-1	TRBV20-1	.	CSAREGPGVHLHYNEQFF
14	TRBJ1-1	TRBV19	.	CASLDGGPVTEAFF
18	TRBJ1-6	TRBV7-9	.	CASSFSAGGRNINSPLHF
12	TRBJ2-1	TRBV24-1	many	CATSGGYNEQFF
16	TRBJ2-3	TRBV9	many	CASSGEGAGGPDTQYF
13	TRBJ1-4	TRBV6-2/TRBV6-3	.	CASSYWSNEKLFF
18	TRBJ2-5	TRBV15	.	CATSLPRGSGELQETQYF
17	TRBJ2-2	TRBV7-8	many	CASSLAQGTVNTGELFF